The entry that follows covers one TCR beta chain sequence. Its antigen remains undetermined. The sample holds no much larger clone one base away, and base qualities are not on file. The time point label here, explained by the study, means: cycle 2 day 1 (C2D1) of nivolumab. Every trial patient had relapsed after autologous stem cell transplantation, and cohorts A, B and C differed in prior brentuximab vedotin exposure. The trial cohort included 45 to 65 patients with relapsed/refractory classical Hodgkin lymphoma, and each patient had a best overall response of complete response, partial response or progressive disease. Single-agent nivolumab was administered to trial patients in the multi-cohort phase II CheckMate 205 trial. An independent review committee assessed best overall response by applying the 2007 International Working Group response criteria. Trial PBMCs were collected just before the start of nivolumab (C1D1) and during therapy at cycle 2 day 1 and cycle 4 day 1. After peripheral blood was drawn into 8 mL Vacutainer Cell Preparation Tubes, PBMCs were isolated by centrifugation and then cryopreserved.

The Qiagen DNeasy kit was used to extract genomic DNA both from unsorted PBMCs and from the negatively selected CD4+ and CD8+ fractions. Amplification of TCR beta CDR3 regions was done by immunoSEQ multiplex PCR with primers that anneal to V and J segments. A synthetic immune receptor repertoire was used to minimize amplification bias, and any residual bias was removed computationally once sequencing was done. Per the source publication's procedure: Custom Python scripts were used to quantify repertoire diversity as the Shannon entropy index. Unsorted, CD4+ and CD8+ repertoires were analyzed separately, except in combined analyses where CD4+ and CD8+ sequences were merged in silico. Clonal expansion was defined as a frequency increase of at least 2-fold after treatment compared with C1D1, and clones undetected at baseline were assigned a pseudocount of 0.5. Clones with 0 or 1 copy at C1D1 were classified as singleton clones, and clones with 2 or more copies were classified as non-singleton clones. Clones expanded in unsorted samples were annotated as CD4+, CD8+ or unknown by matching protein sequences in sorted samples from the same patient. Wilcoxon tests on paired samples were used to test diversity changes from C1D1 to C4D1. TCRdb re-hosts the immuneACCESS table, in-frame sequences only. Its copies lack some clones; in the studies checked, an unresolved V gene accounts for under half of them, and the cause for the rest is not known. V, J and clone size were drawn from that table, and D and trimming were deduced from the DNA. In this sample the table shows roughly 25,000 clones, approximately 78% of which occur a single time. The ten largest clones capture 11% of the sample.

Spanning cysteine to phenylalanine, the CDR3 consists of 16 amino acids. Only the CDR3 part of the read is kept: 48 bases, read in frame from the first base. Sequences MNHEY (CDR1) and SMNVEV (CDR2) are obtained from the germline V gene (reference sequence). The V end loses 2 bases and the J end loses 4 bases, and a stretch of 14 bases separates them. The data are from a study of PD-1 blockade in classical Hodgkin lymphoma (TCRdb year 2020). Looking at the study overall: Nivolumab dosing was 3 mg/kg intravenously every 2 weeks, continuing until either disease progression or unacceptable toxicity. A peripheral blood immune signature of response to PD-1 blockade in classical Hodgkin lymphoma was defined using TCR beta sequencing and CyTOF. Findings and caveats that apply to the study as a whole: Lower diversity was seen in patients whose nivolumab began less than 1 year after ASCT, and these patients were left out of later analyses so that immune reconstitution would not confound the results. CD4+ but not CD8+ TCR diversity rose significantly by C4D1 (p=0.0027 vs p=0.16), most apparent in complete responders (p=0.02). Among trial patients, those achieving complete response had baseline diversity similar to that of newly diagnosed patients, while diversity was significantly lower in partial responders and progressors. The study covered only a single clinical trial cohort, and the causes of the repertoire differences, possibly disease activity or prior therapy, were still not defined. Baseline TCR diversity was reported as lower in newly diagnosed patients than in healthy donors, and lower still in relapsed/refractory patients.

The sample in question was peripheral blood mononuclear cells (PBMCs), obtained before the second cycle of nivolumab. This TCR came from a human donor with classical Hodgkin lymphoma. Rearrangement joined TRBV27 to TRBJ2-2; a tentative D match to TRBD2 spans 5 bases. The DNA reads TGTGCCAGCAGTTTAATAGGAGCGGCAGGCACCGGGGAGCTGTTTTTT. It codes for CASSLIGAAGTGELFF.